This TCR beta chain derives from a study of T cell responses to AZD1222 COVID-19 vaccine. Deletions cut 4 bases from V and 7 bases from J, with 13 bases between. In germline, CDR1 is MNHEY, CDR2 SVGAGI. This CDR3 spans 14 amino acids. The method was immunoSEQ multiplex PCR; TCRdb's version includes in-frame clones alone and lacks a portion of them. The data show roughly 250,000 clones, more than 80% seen once. The gene calls are TRBV6-5 and TRBJ2-2, with no clear D. The source material was peripheral blood, sampled on day 0 of AZD1222 vaccination. The TCR originated in an adult in good health. CDR3: CASSSIYQNGELFF. The DNA of the CDR3 is TGTGCCAGCAGTTCAATCTACCAGAACGGGGAGCTGTTTTTT.